A selection of T cell receptor beta chains follows, all from one sample in a study of blood T cells in healthy people across ages. TCRdb reanalysed the 5' RACE reads using MiXCR and keeps one entry per CDR3 protein. The repertoire has 1.5 million to 1.9 million distinct CDR3 sequences, about 45% of them found once; the top ten carry 4%. Input material: blood. All receptors derive from a woman in her late teens or twenties in good health. Both conserved end residues are part of each CDR3. A D gene is named only where the DNA matches it firmly. Rows give clone size only sometimes, using once, few, many, or a class for an expanded clone.

size	V	J	D	DNA	CDR3
.	TRBV20-1	TRBJ2-7	.	TGCAGTGCTAGAGGGACAGTAACCTACGAGCAGTACTTC	CSARGTVTYEQYF
many	TRBV28	TRBJ1-1	.	TGTGCCAGCAGTGAGTACACTGAAGCTTTCTTT	CASSEYTEAFF
.	TRBV6-2/TRBV6-3	TRBJ2-1	.	TGTGCCAGCACTCCAACATCGGCAGTCCCTAATGAGCAGTTCTTC	CASTPTSAVPNEQFF
.	TRBV7-2	TRBJ2-7	.	TGTGCCAGCAGCTTAGACGGCAGGAAGGTCGAGCAGTACTTC	CASSLDGRKVEQYF
few	TRBV7-2	TRBJ2-7	TRBD2	TGTGCCAGCAGCCAAGCATTAGCGGGACCTGCCTACAATGAGCAGTACTTC	CASSQALAGPAYNEQYF
.	TRBV6-2/TRBV6-3	TRBJ1-2	.	TGTGCCAGCAACTTAGGGCGGGCCTATGGCTACACCTTC	CASNLGRAYGYTF
once	TRBV4-3	TRBJ2-3	.	TGCGCCAGCAGCCAAGAAGGCACAGACACAGATACGCAGTATTTT	CASSQEGTDTDTQYF
once	TRBV27	TRBJ1-5	.	TGTGCCAGCAGCCCTTCGGGGCCTGGGGGTCAGCCCCAGCATTTT	CASSPSGPGGQPQHF
.	TRBV12-3/TRBV12-4	TRBJ1-5	TRBD1	TGTGCCAGCACCTTGACAGGGGCGAATCAGCCCCAGCATTTT	CASTLTGANQPQHF
many	TRBV27	TRBJ1-2	.	TGTGCCAGCAGTTTATCGCACAGTAGTAACTATGGCTACACCTTC	CASSLSHSSNYGYTF
few	TRBV7-8	TRBJ2-3	.	TGTGCCAGCAGCTTAGCGAGAGGACCCCGCACAGATACGCAGTATTTT	CASSLARGPRTDTQYF
.	TRBV9	TRBJ2-1	.	TGTGCCAGCAGCGTAGTTGCGAACAATGAGCAGTTCTTC	CASSVVANNEQFF
.	TRBV27	TRBJ1-5	.	TGTGCCAGCAGTAAAGACAGGTTATCTCAGCCCCAGCATTTT	CASSKDRLSQPQHF
.	TRBV10-3	TRBJ2-3	.	TGTGCCATCAGAGCCCCGAGCACAGATACGCAGTATTTT	CAIRAPSTDTQYF
.	TRBV5-1	TRBJ2-3	TRBD2	TGCGCCAGCAGCCCGAATCTGGGGGGGGATTCAGATACGCAGTATTTT	CASSPNLGGDSDTQYF
.	TRBV16	TRBJ2-7	TRBD2	TGTGCCAGCAAACCGGCCCTAGCGGCCCCCTACGAGCAGTACTTC	CASKPALAAPYEQYF
few	TRBV7-2	TRBJ2-1	.	TGTGCCAGCAGCCCGGGGGGCGTAGTTTTCTACAATGAGCAGTTCTTC	CASSPGGVVFYNEQFF
.	TRBV29-1	TRBJ2-5	.	TGCAGCGTTGAAGGCAGAACTCCTTCCCAGGAGACCCAGTACTTC	CSVEGRTPSQETQYF
few	TRBV7-2	TRBJ2-1	.	TGTGCCAGCAGCCCATGGGACTCCACCTACAATGAGCAGTTCTTC	CASSPWDSTYNEQFF
few	TRBV6-1	TRBJ2-1	TRBD1	TGTGCCAGCTCAGAGCCGGGACAGGATTACAATGAGCAGTTCTTC	CASSEPGQDYNEQFF
.	TRBV12-3/TRBV12-4	TRBJ2-7	TRBD2	TGTGCCAGCAGTCGCACTAGCGGGAGAGTTGGGTACAATGAGCAGTACTTC	CASSRTSGRVGYNEQYF
.	TRBV20-1	TRBJ2-5	.	TGCAGTGCTAGGCCCCGGGGCATCCAAGAGACCCAGTACTTC	CSARPRGIQETQYF
few	TRBV5-1	TRBJ2-5	.	TGCGCCAGCAGCTTGGTAGCAAACCAAGAGACCCAGTACTTC	CASSLVANQETQYF
.	TRBV5-1	TRBJ1-2	.	TGCGCCAGCAGCCCAACCGGGACAACCGTCTATGGCTACACCTTC	CASSPTGTTVYGYTF